A single sample gave rise to the 11 T cell receptor beta chains below, sequenced in a study of cytomegalovirus exposure and HLA in healthy donors. Amplification used 60 Vbeta primers and 13 Jbeta primers. TCRdb's copy holds only in-frame clones and misses some; the assay was immunoSEQ multiplex PCR. The sample gives 100,000 to 150,000 clones, about 74% of which show up once; about 6% is in the top ten. Material: PBMCs. The receptors originated from a woman between 50 and 59 years old in good health and CMV-seropositive.

This chain joins TRBV6-5 and TRBJ1-1, with D perhaps matching TRBD1 (5 bases). CDR3 length: 14 amino acids. Germline V CDR1 and CDR2: MNHEY, SVGAGI. V was clipped by 2 bases and J by 8 bases, with 15 bases between them. Here the CDR3 DNA reads TGTGCCAGCAGTTACCGGGGGTTCGATTTGGAAGCTTTCTTT. This encodes CASSYRGFDLEAFF.

The rearrangement joins TRBV10-1 to TRBJ1-4; D may be TRBD1 (6 bases). The CDR3 is 14 amino acids. V was cut by 3 bases and J by 6 bases, with 11 bases left in between. Germline V gives CDR1 WNHNN, CDR2 SYGVQD (reference sequence). CDR3 amino acids: CASSEMGADEKLFF. Here the CDR3 DNA reads TGCGCCAGCAGTGAAATGGGGGCCGATGAAAAACTGTTTTTT.

The chain couples TRBV5-4 to TRBJ2-2, with 10 bases matching TRBD1. The V gene's germline CDR1 is SGHNT and CDR2 YYREEE (reference sequence). Trimming removed 4 bases from V and 5 bases from J; junction bases left unmatched: 8. The CDR3 extends over 16 amino acids. The CDR3 protein is CASSPRRTGGTGELFF. In DNA form, the CDR3 reads TGTGCCAGCAGCCCCCGGCGGACAGGGGGTACCGGGGAGCTGTTTTTT.

The CDR3 coding sequence is TGTGCCAGCAGTTTCGGAGGGGAGACCCAGTACTTC. Protein sequence: CASSFGGETQYF. This chain links TRBV9 with TRBJ2-5, with D possibly TRBD2 on 6 matching bases. The CDR3 covers 12 residues. The V and J ends lost 5 bases and 5 bases respectively, with 10 bases between them. Per germline, CDR1 SGDLS and CDR2 YYNGEE.

V usage is TRBV27 and J usage is TRBJ1-4, with 9 bases that match TRBD1. Germline CDR1 reads MNHEY; CDR2 reads SMNVEV (reference sequence). The CDR3 is made up of 15 amino acids. The ends lost 4 bases at V and 7 bases at J; junction bases unmatched: 7. CDR3 sequence (DNA): TGTGCCAGCAGTTCCCGGGACAGGGAGGCTGAAAAACTGTTTTTT. Translating gives CASSSRDREAEKLFF.

The chain combines TRBV29-1 with TRBJ2-5; unclear D gene. The V and J ends lost 0 bases and 3 bases respectively, with 8 bases between them. Germline values: CDR1 SQVTM, CDR2 ANQGSEA. The length of the CDR3 is 13 residues. Here the CDR3 DNA reads TGCAGCGTTGAAGACGGGTTGGAAGAGACCCAGTACTTC. Translated: CSVEDGLEETQYF.

The V and J genes are TRBV5-1 and TRBJ1-2; D is ambiguous. V lost 0 bases and J 3 bases, leaving 6 bases between the germline ends. This CDR3 contains 13 residues. In germline, CDR1 is SGHRS, CDR2 YFSETQ. CDR3 sequence (DNA): TGCGCCAGCAGCTTGGACGGGGACTATGGCTACACCTTC. Translated, it gives CASSLDGDYGYTF. Full variable domain (rest looked up from reference TRBV5-1 and TRBJ1-2): KAGVTQTPRYLIKTRGQQVTLSCSPISGHRSVSWYQQTPGQGLQFLFEYFSETQRNKGNFPGRFSGRQFSNSRSEMNVSTLELGDSALYLCASSLDGDYGYTFGSGTRLTVV.

The V call is TRBV7-2, the J call TRBJ2-5, with 7 bases that match TRBD2. Germline loops: CDR1 SGHTA, CDR2 FQGNSA. The CDR3 covers 14 residues. V dropped 7 bases and J dropped 5; count of bases not matched to a gene: 10. CDR3 sequence reads: CASTLGDYGETQYF. CDR3 nucleotide sequence: TGTGCCAGCACATTAGGGGACTACGGCGAGACCCAGTACTTC.

Concerning this clone: At one of its ends the junction is not consistent with the germline gene, which may arise from a read error. V usage is TRBV7-7 and J usage is TRBJ2-5; 7 bases fit TRBD2. Per germline, CDR1 SSHAT and CDR2 FNYEAQ (reference sequence). This CDR3 spans 15 amino acids. CDR3 region: CASSSGGGIQETQYF. Here the CDR3 DNA reads TGTGCTAGCAGCTCCGGCGGGGGAATCCAAGAGACCCAGTACTTC. Filled out from reference TRBV7-7 and TRBJ2-5, the complete variable domain reads GAGVSQSPRYKVTKRGQDVTLRCDPISSHATLYWYQQALGQGPEFLTYFNYEAQPDKSGLPSDRFSAERPEGSISTLTIQRTEQRDSAMYRCASSSGGGIQETQYFGPGTRLLVL.

This clone has only a few counts. This rearrangement joins TRBV19 to TRBJ2-2, with a possible D match to TRBD1 (6 bases). This CDR3 region has 17 residues. V was shortened by 6 bases and J by 6 bases, with 23 bases between the two germline ends. CDR1 and CDR2 from the germline V gene are LNHDA and SQIVND (reference sequence). CDR3 DNA sequence: TGTGCCAGTAGGCACAGGGTTGAAATCCCAACGCCCGGGGAGCTGTTTTTT. Its protein product is CASRHRVEIPTPGELFF. Based on the CDR3 plus reference TRBV19 and TRBJ2-2, the full variable domain is DGGITQSPKYLFRKEGQNVTLSCEQNLNHDAMYWYRQDPGQGLRLIYYSQIVNDFQKGDIAEGYSVSREKKESFPLTVTSAQKNPTAFYLCASRHRVEIPTPGELFFGEGSRLTVL.

The chain has TRBV5-4 and TRBJ2-1, with TRBD1 matching 7 bases. Germline V gives CDR1 SGHNT, CDR2 YYREEE (reference sequence). The CDR3 extends over 15 amino acids. The V gene end was trimmed by 4 bases and the J gene end by 10 bases; junction bases not matched to a gene: 14. This CDR3 reads CASSPGQAGLSEQFF. The CDR3 DNA follows: TGTGCCAGCAGCCCTGGACAGGCCGGCCTTTCGGAGCAGTTCTTC.